This TCR beta chain was found in a study of cytomegalovirus exposure and HLA in healthy donors. Study results and caveats: Most sequenced TCRs were rare (though some public TCRs occurred in many donors). Presence/absence analyses assumed roughly uniform sequencing depth across donors, which may not hold.

V lost 5 bases and J lost 7; bases outside the gene matches: 5. The germline gives CDR1 SGHNT, CDR2 YYREEE (reference sequence). CDR3 length: 15 residues. The sample holds a few counts of this clone. Its antigen is not identified. PCR employed 60 Vbeta and 13 Jbeta primers. Using immunoSEQ multiplex PCR, the repertoire was profiled, and TCRdb retains in-frame clones only, with some absent. This repertoire shows 100,000 to 150,000 clones, 66% found once; its top ten account for roughly 1.4%. This sequence originates from a man aged 18-30 years in good health and CMV-seronegative. The sequenced sample consisted of PBMCs. The chain has TRBV5-4 and TRBJ2-1; 14 nucleotides match TRBD2. This CDR3 reads CASSSTSGRVNEQFF. As DNA, the CDR3 is TGTGCCAGCAGTTCGACTAGCGGGAGGGTTAATGAGCAGTTCTTC. Using reference TRBV5-4 and TRBJ2-1 for the parts outside the CDR3, the full variable domain is ETGVTQSPTHLIKTRGQQVTLRCSSQSGHNTVSWYQQALGQGPQFIFQYYREEENGRGNFPPRFSGLQFPNYSSELNVNALELDDSALYLCASSSTSGRVNEQFFGPGTRLTVL.